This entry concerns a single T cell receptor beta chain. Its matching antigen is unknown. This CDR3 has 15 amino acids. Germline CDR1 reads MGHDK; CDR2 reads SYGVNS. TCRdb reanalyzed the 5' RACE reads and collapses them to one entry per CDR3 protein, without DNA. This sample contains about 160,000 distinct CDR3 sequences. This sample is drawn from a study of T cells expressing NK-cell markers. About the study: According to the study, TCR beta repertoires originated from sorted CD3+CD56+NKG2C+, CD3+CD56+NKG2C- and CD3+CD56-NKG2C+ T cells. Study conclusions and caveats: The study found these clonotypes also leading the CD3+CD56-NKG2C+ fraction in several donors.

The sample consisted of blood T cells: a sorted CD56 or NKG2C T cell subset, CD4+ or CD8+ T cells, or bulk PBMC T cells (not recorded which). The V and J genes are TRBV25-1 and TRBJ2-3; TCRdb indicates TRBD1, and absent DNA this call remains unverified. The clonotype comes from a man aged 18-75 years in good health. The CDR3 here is CASSAGGGSTDTQYF.